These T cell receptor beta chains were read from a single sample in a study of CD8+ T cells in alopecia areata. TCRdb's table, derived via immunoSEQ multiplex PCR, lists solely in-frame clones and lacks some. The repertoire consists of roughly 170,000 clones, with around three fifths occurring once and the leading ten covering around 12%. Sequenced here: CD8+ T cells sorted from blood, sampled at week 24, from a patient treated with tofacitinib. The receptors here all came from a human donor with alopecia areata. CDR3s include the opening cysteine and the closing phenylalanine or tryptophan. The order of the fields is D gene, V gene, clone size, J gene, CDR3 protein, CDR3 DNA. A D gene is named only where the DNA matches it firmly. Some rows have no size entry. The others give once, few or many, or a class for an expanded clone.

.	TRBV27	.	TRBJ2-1	CASGADSRNEQFF	TGTGCCAGCGGGGCAGACAGTCGCAATGAGCAGTTCTTC
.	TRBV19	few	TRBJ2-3	CASTSTDTQYF	TGTGCCAGTACCTCGACAGATACGCAGTATTTT
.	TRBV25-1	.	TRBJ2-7	CASSELRGGGADEQYF	TGTGCCAGCAGTGAATTGCGTGGAGGGGGCGCGGACGAGCAGTACTTC
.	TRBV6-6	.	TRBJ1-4	CASSQTLTGKLFF	TGTGCCAGCAGTCAAACCCTCACCGGAAAACTGTTTTTT
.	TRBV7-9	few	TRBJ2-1	CASRGPRTSYNEQFF	TGTGCCAGCAGAGGGCCGCGGACGTCCTACAATGAGCAGTTCTTC
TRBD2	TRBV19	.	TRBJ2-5	CASSSTGGTTQYF	TGTGCCAGTTCCTCAACGGGGGGGACGACCCAGTACTTC
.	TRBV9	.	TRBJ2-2	CASGGAELFF	TGTGCCAGCGGGGGAGCGGAGCTGTTTTTT
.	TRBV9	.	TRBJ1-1	CASSPGQNTEAFF	TGTGCCAGCAGCCCGGGACAGAACACTGAAGCTTTCTTT
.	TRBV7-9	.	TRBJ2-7	CASSLDRWVGEQYF	TGTGCCAGCAGCTTAGACCGGTGGGTCGGCGAGCAGTACTTC
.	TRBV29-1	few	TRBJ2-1	CSVARTRSPYEQFF	TGCAGCGTGGCCCGGACAAGGTCCCCCTATGAGCAGTTCTTC
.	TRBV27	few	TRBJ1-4	CASSTGNEKLFF	TGTGCCAGCAGCACAGGAAATGAAAAACTGTTTTTT
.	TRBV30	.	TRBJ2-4	CAWSRVADIQYF	TGTGCCTGGAGTAGGGTAGCTGACATTCAGTACTTC
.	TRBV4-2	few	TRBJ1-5	CASSQDFTGNQPQHF	TGTGCCAGCAGCCAAGATTTCACCGGAAATCAGCCCCAGCATTTT
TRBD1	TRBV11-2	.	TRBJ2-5	CASSLGARDSQETQYF	TGTGCCAGCAGCCTAGGGGCCCGGGACAGCCAAGAGACCCAGTACTTC
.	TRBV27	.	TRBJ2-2	CASSWIPPRELFF	TGTGCCAGCAGTTGGATTCCCCCCCGGGAGCTGTTTTTT
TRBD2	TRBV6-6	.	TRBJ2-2	CASSPGLARNTGELFF	TGTGCCAGCAGTCCGGGACTAGCGCGTAACACCGGGGAGCTGTTTTTT
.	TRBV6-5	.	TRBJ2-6	CASSYGPGAGANVLTF	TGTGCCAGCAGTTACGGGCCCGGGGCTGGGGCCAACGTCCTGACTTTC
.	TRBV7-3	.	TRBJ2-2	CASSLETQYTGELFF	TGTGCCAGCAGCTTAGAGACCCAGTACACCGGGGAGCTGTTTTTT
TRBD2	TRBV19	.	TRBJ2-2	CASSIGGDTGELFF	TGTGCCAGTAGTATCGGGGGGGACACCGGGGAGCTGTTTTTT
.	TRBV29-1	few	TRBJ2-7	CSVGAPTYEQYF	TGCAGCGTAGGGGCGCCCACCTACGAGCAGTACTTC
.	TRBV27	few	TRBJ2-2	CASSFRLTGELFF	TGTGCCAGCAGTTTCCGACTAACCGGGGAGCTGTTTTTT
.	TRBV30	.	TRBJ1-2	CAGYRVDNYGYTF	TGTGCCGGTTACAGGGTAGACAACTATGGCTACACCTTC
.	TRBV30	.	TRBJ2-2	CAWSPLRGRELFF	TGTGCCTGGAGTCCCCTCAGGGGTAGGGAGCTGTTTTTT
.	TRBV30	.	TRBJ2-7	CAWSVGTGVYEQYF	TGTGCCTGGAGTGTGGGGACCGGGGTCTACGAGCAGTACTTC
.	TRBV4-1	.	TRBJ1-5	CASSQVGGQPQHF	TGCGCCAGCAGCCAAGTAGGCGGTCAGCCCCAGCATTTT
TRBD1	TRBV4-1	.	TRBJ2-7	CASSQPTGNEQYF	TGCGCCAGCAGCCAACCGACAGGGAACGAGCAGTACTTC
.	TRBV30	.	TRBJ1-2	CAWSSGPDYGYTF	TGTGCCTGGTCCAGTGGGCCCGACTATGGCTACACCTTC
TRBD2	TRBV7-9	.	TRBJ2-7	CASSPRTSGGYEQYF	TGTGCCAGCAGCCCAAGGACTAGCGGGGGTTACGAGCAGTACTTC
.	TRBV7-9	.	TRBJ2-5	CASSSPPWGVRWTQYF	TGTGCCAGCAGCTCACCCCCGTGGGGGGTTCGCTGGACCCAGTACTTC
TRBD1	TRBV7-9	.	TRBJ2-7	CASSLEGTGSEQYF	TGTGCCAGCAGCTTAGAAGGGACAGGGTCCGAGCAGTACTTC
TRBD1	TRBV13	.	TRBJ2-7	CASTSEDRAEQYF	TGTGCCAGCACCTCAGAGGACAGGGCCGAGCAGTACTTC
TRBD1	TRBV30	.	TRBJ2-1	CAWQSGGGNEQFF	TGTGCCTGGCAGTCAGGGGGTGGCAATGAGCAGTTCTTC
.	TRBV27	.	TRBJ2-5	CASSPLQVPQETQYF	TGTGCCAGCAGTCCGCTTCAGGTACCCCAAGAGACCCAGTACTTC
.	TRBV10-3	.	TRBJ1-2	CAISESTGENYGYTF	TGTGCCATCAGTGAGTCGACAGGAGAGAACTATGGCTACACCTTC
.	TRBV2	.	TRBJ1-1	CASSEGLMNTEAFF	TGTGCCAGCAGTGAAGGCCTCATGAACACTGAAGCTTTCTTT
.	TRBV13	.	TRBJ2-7	CASSHSTYEQYF	TGTGCCAGCAGCCACTCGACCTACGAGCAGTACTTC
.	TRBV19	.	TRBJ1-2	CASSYKETNYGYTF	TGTGCCAGTAGTTATAAGGAAACTAACTATGGCTACACCTTC
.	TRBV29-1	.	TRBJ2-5	CSVEIKGWETQYF	TGCAGCGTTGAAATTAAAGGGTGGGAGACCCAGTACTTC
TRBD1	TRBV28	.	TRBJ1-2	CASSFVGDRGNYGYTF	TGTGCCAGCAGTTTTGTGGGGGACAGGGGGAACTATGGCTACACCTTC
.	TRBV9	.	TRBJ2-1	CASSVGRLVPYNEQFF	TGTGCCAGCAGCGTAGGAAGGCTAGTTCCCTACAATGAGCAGTTCTTC
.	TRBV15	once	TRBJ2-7	CATSGRGSLDEQYF	TGTGCCACCAGTGGACGGGGGTCCCTCGACGAGCAGTACTTC
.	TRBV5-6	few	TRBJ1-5	CASSYGNQPQHF	TGTGCCAGCAGCTATGGCAATCAGCCCCAGCATTTT
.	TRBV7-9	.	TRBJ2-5	CASTLLGGETQYF	TGTGCCAGCACCTTGTTGGGCGGAGAGACCCAGTACTTC
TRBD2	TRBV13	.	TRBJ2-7	CASSLRQRGGAEQYF	TGTGCCAGCAGCTTAAGGCAGCGGGGGGGCGCCGAGCAGTACTTC
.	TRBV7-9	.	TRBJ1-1	CASSSTTGLDTEAFF	TGTGCCAGCAGCTCTACCACTGGGCTGGACACTGAAGCTTTCTTT
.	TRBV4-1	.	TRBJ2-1	CASTRTPYNEQFF	TGCGCCAGCACTAGGACTCCCTACAATGAGCAGTTCTTC
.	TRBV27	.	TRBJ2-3	CASSTTDTQYF	TGTGCCAGCAGTACCACAGATACGCAGTATTTT
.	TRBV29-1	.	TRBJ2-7	CSVGTALYEQYF	TGCAGCGTTGGGACCGCTCTTTACGAGCAGTACTTC